This T cell receptor (beta chain) comes out of a study of cytomegalovirus exposure and HLA in healthy donors. The study's findings and limits: With further analysis later on, most CMV-associated TCR beta chains appeared HLA-restricted. A missense DCLRE1C variant was associated with V- and J-gene trimming of TCR beta chains in a later analysis, and an independent cohort replicated the association. With high specificity and sensitivity, the classifier reportedly diagnosed cytomegalovirus status.

Remarks on this clone: Its antigen is currently unknown.

CDR3 size: 14 residues. CDR1 and CDR2 (germline): SEHNR, FQNEAQ (reference sequence). Trimming took 2 bases from V and 3 from J; bases not matched to a gene: 2. Both 60 Vbeta primers and 13 Jbeta primers went into the PCR. The data were produced by immunoSEQ multiplex PCR, yet TCRdb's version contains in-frame clones alone and is incomplete. The sample has some 100,000 clones, 81% seen once. The V gene is TRBV7-9, the J gene TRBJ1-2, with TRBD1 matching over 8 bases. The sequencing sample was made of PBMCs. The sequence derives from a woman aged 25 to 39 in good health and CMV-seronegative. CDR3 bases: TGTGCCAGCAGCTTAATGACAGGGGACTATGGCTACACCTTC. As protein: CASSLMTGDYGYTF.